A single sample gave rise to the 23 T cell receptor beta chains below, sequenced in a study of early T cells in non-severe SARS-CoV-2 infection. TCRdb re-called the 5' RACE reads through MiXCR, storing one row per CDR3 protein. The table includes over 30,000 distinct CDR3 sequences, approximately 7.9% detected once. Sequenced material: whole blood, taken at baseline. The receptors shown here come from an adult who was a healthcare worker with PCR-confirmed SARS-CoV-2 infection or an uninfected control (not recorded which).

This clonotype was recorded many times. This chain joins TRBV30 and TRBJ2-5; D unresolved. Germline CDR1 and CDR2: GTSNPN and SVGIG (reference sequence). Between the trimmed V and J ends, which lost 4 bases and 0 bases, there was a span of 9 bases. This CDR3 is built from 13 residues. CDR3 sequence (DNA): TGTGCCTGGAAACCGAGAAACCAAGAGACCCAGTACTTC. It is translated as CAWKPRNQETQYF.

This clonotype has ten or more counts. The chain uses TRBV29-1 and TRBJ1-1; D gene unclear. The ends were cut back, 1 base at V and 5 bases at J, with 11 bases in the middle. Germline V gives CDR1 SQVTM, CDR2 ANQGSEA. The CDR3 length is 13 residues. CDR3 nucleotide sequence: TGCAGCGTTGAAGTTGGAGCGGGGACTGAAGCTTTCTTT. It translates to CSVEVGAGTEAFF. Filled out from reference TRBV29-1 and TRBJ1-1, the complete variable domain reads SAVISQKPSRDICQRGTSLTIQCQVDSQVTMMFWYRQQPGQSLTLIATANQGSEATYESGFVIDKFPISRPNLTFSTLTVSNMSPEDSSIYLCSVEVGAGTEAFFGQGTRLTVV.

This clonotype occurred a few times. This chain links TRBV7-3 with TRBJ2-2; a possible D gene is TRBD2 (5 bases). Germline V gene data show CDR1 as SGHTA and CDR2 as FQGTGA. Trimming took off 4 bases at V and 4 bases at J, with 7 bases between the two ends. The CDR3 totals 13 residues. CDR3: CASSSSPTGELFF. CDR3 bases: TGTGCCAGCAGCTCTAGCCCCACCGGGGAGCTGTTTTTT.

The chain joins TRBV6-2 or TRBV6-3 to TRBJ1-1; possible D gene TRBD1, 6 bases. This CDR3 has 16 residues. V was trimmed by 5 bases and J by 1 base, leaving 17 bases between them. The V gene's germline CDR1 is MNHEY and CDR2 SVGEGT. CDR3: CASSNPRDISNTEAFF. The CDR3 DNA is TGTGCCAGCAGTAACCCCCGGGACATCTCGAACACTGAAGCTTTCTTT.

The gene calls are TRBV5-1 and TRBJ2-5; D may be TRBD2 (5 bases). The CDR3 covers 13 residues. CDR1 SGHRS and CDR2 YFSETQ come from the germline V gene. Trimming left V 2 bases short and J 4 bases short, with 9 bases between. The CDR3 DNA reads TGCGCCAGCAGCTTAGAGACTACAGAGACCCAGTACTTC. Its translation is CASSLETTETQYF. Together with reference TRBV5-1 and TRBJ2-5, the CDR3 gives the full variable domain: KAGVTQTPRYLIKTRGQQVTLSCSPISGHRSVSWYQQTPGQGLQFLFEYFSETQRNKGNFPGRFSGRQFSNSRSEMNVSTLELGDSALYLCASSLETTETQYFGPGTRLLVL.

This clonotype was detected only a few times. V and J are TRBV7-6 and TRBJ1-2; no definite D call. The germline CDR1 and CDR2 sequences are SGHVS and FNYEAQ. The CDR3 loop spans 13 amino acids. V lost 5 bases to trimming and J lost 4 bases, with 11 bases between them. The CDR3 DNA reads TGTGCCAGCAGCCAAGGGCGACTCTATGGCTACACCTTC. Residues: CASSQGRLYGYTF.

This clonotype was seen repeatedly, ten times or more. The chain carries TRBV5-6 and TRBJ1-5; no definite D call. Germline values: CDR1 SGHDT, CDR2 YYEEEE. Trimming left V 4 bases short and J 6 bases short, with 23 bases between. The CDR3 sequence is 17 residues long. The CDR3 region has the DNA TGTGCCAGCAGCAGCAAACAACAGAGAGGTATTGCTCAGCCCCAGCATTTT. It codes for CASSSKQQRGIAQPQHF. The full variable domain, its missing parts supplied by reference TRBV5-6 and TRBJ1-5, is DAGVTQSPTHLIKTRGQQVTLRCSPKSGHDTVSWYQQALGQGPQFIFQYYEEEERQRGNFPDRFSGHQFPNYSSELNVNALLLGDSALYLCASSSKQQRGIAQPQHFGDGTRLSIL.

This clonotype was seen many times. The chain carries TRBV19 and TRBJ2-7; tentative D call: TRBD1 (5 bases). CDR3 length: 13 residues. CDR1 and CDR2 from the germline V gene are LNHDA and SQIVND (reference sequence). Trimming removed 6 bases from V and 4 bases from J, with 13 bases in between. The CDR3 bases are TGTGCCAGTAGGCTCGAAGGGGATTACGAGCAGTACTTC. This translates into CASRLEGDYEQYF.

This clonotype came up many times. This sequence joins TRBV5-1 and TRBJ2-7; TRBD1 matches 7 bases. Germline V gives CDR1 SGHRS, CDR2 YFSETQ. CDR3 length: 13 residues. Trimming took 2 bases from V and 6 from J; bases not matched to a gene: 5. The CDR3 DNA reads TGCGCCAGCAGCTTTAACAGGGGATCCGAGCAGTACTTC. Its protein is CASSFNRGSEQYF.

This clonotype appeared many times. This chain connects TRBV20-1 to TRBJ2-7, with 12 bases identical to TRBD1. CDR1 and CDR2 from the germline V gene are DFQATT and SNEGSKA (reference sequence). The CDR3 loop spans 18 amino acids. After removal of 3 bases from V and 6 bases from J, the junction contained 18 bases not matched to a gene. Here the CDR3 DNA reads TGCAGTGCTAGGAGTTTACTTTTAGGGACAGGGGGCCGAGGCGAGCAGTACTTC. Protein sequence: CSARSLLLGTGGRGEQYF.

The CDR3 DNA follows: TGTGCCAGCAGCTTCCTATCCTGGACAGGTGAAGAGACCCAGTACTTC. It is translated as CASSFLSWTGEETQYF. The chain employs TRBV11-2 and TRBJ2-5; 7 bases fit TRBD1. The trim removed 3 bases at V and 3 bases at J, leaving 10 bases unmatched. This CDR3 has 16 amino acids. Germline values: CDR1 SGHAT, CDR2 FQNNGV.

The chain uses TRBV5-1 and TRBJ2-6; 7 bases agree with TRBD1. Germline-derived CDR1 and CDR2 are SGHRS and YFSETQ. V was pared by 4 bases and J by 2 bases, with 6 bases of the junction left unmatched. CDR3 size: 16 residues. CDR3 in amino acids: CASSPGQEAGANVLTF. The CDR3 DNA follows: TGCGCCAGCAGCCCCGGACAGGAGGCTGGGGCCAACGTCCTGACTTTC.

V usage is TRBV11-2 and J usage is TRBJ1-3; D may be TRBD1 (5 bases). The germline gives CDR1 SGHAT, CDR2 FQNNGV. Between the trimmed V and J ends, which lost 5 bases and 4 bases, there was a span of 21 bases. This CDR3 contains 17 residues. CDR3 nucleotide sequence: TGTGCCAGCAGCCCCGGGGGAACGTCGGTGTCGGGAAACACCATATATTTT. Translating gives CASSPGGTSVSGNTIYF.

At least ten counts were recorded for this clonotype. J is TRBJ2-7 and V is TRBV19; 8 bases fit TRBD1. The CDR3 extends over 14 amino acids. Trimming cost V 3 bases and J 5 bases; bases outside gene matches: 6. Germline V CDR1 and CDR2: LNHDA, SQIVND (reference sequence). The CDR3 sequence: CASSMDRASHEQYF. Here the CDR3 DNA reads TGTGCCAGTAGTATGGACAGGGCTTCCCACGAGCAGTACTTC.

V gene TRBV7-6 combines with J gene TRBJ1-1; D perhaps matches TRBD1 (5 bases). The length of the CDR3 is 13 residues. Germline V gene sequence: CDR1 SGHVS, CDR2 FNYEAQ. Between the trimmed V and J ends, which lost 5 bases and 7 bases, there was a span of 14 bases. Written as DNA, the CDR3 is TGTGCCAGCAGCGCGACGCAGGGATATGAAGCTTTCTTT. As protein: CASSATQGYEAFF.

This clonotype was recorded many times. The J gene is TRBJ1-2, the V gene TRBV5-1; D perhaps matches TRBD1 (5 bases). Trimming took off 3 bases at V and 5 bases at J, with 11 bases between the two ends. This CDR3 is built from 13 residues. From germline, CDR1 is SGHRS and CDR2 YFSETQ. DNA of the CDR3: TGCGCCAGCAGCTGGGACGGCGAATATGGCTACACCTTC. This gives the protein CASSWDGEYGYTF.

The rearrangement links TRBV3-1 to TRBJ2-7; 9 positions agree with TRBD1. The CDR3 has 14 residues. The germline V gene encodes CDR1 LGHDT and CDR2 YNNKEL (reference sequence). The J segment lost 2 bases and the V segment lost 8 bases, leaving 7 bases of the junction unmatched. The CDR3 coding sequence is TGTGCCAGCGCTCGACAGGGGGTAACCTACGAGCAGTACTTC. The encoded protein is CASARQGVTYEQYF.

Only a few counts were recorded for this clonotype. The chain is built from TRBV3-1 and TRBJ1-2, with TRBD1 as a possible D gene (6 bases). The CDR3 contains 14 residues. The V and J ends lost 6 bases and 2 bases respectively, with 13 bases between them. Germline CDR1 is LGHDT and CDR2 is YNNKEL (reference sequence). This chain's CDR3 is CASSYRGNNYGYTF. CDR3 sequence (DNA): TGTGCCAGCAGTTATAGGGGGAACAACTATGGCTACACCTTC.

The rearrangement uses TRBV12-3 or TRBV12-4 and TRBJ2-3, with D maybe TRBD1 (7 bases). The CDR3 is 16 amino acids. V lost 6 bases, J lost 1 base, and 17 bases lay in between. The CDR3 loop is CASSPARGAGTDTQYF. DNA for the CDR3: TGTGCCAGCAGCCCGGCCAGGGGGGCGGGCACAGATACGCAGTATTTT.

This sequence joins TRBV12-3 or TRBV12-4 and TRBJ2-7, with 9 bases matching TRBD2. Losses at the gene ends were 1 base for V and 3 bases for J; bases not matched to a gene: 16. This CDR3 contains 19 residues. The CDR3 sequence is CASSLVAGTSTINFYEQYF. Here the CDR3 DNA reads TGTGCCAGCAGTTTAGTGGCCGGGACTAGCACGATAAATTTCTACGAGCAGTACTTC.

This clonotype was counted at least ten times. This chain uses TRBV6-2 or TRBV6-3 with TRBJ2-6; unclear D gene. Trimming shortened V by 6 bases and J by 4 bases, and 10 bases separated the two germline ends. This CDR3 region has 14 residues. Germline values: CDR1 MNHEY, CDR2 SVGEGT. The CDR3 protein is CASSPAGGANVLTF. DNA for the CDR3: TGTGCCAGCAGCCCCGCCGGGGGGGCCAACGTCCTGACTTTC.

This chain links TRBV20-1 with TRBJ2-3; 9 nucleotides line up with TRBD2. Trimming removed 3 bases from V and 2 bases from J; junction bases left unmatched: 6. This CDR3 is built from 15 residues. Germline CDR1 and CDR2: DFQATT and SNEGSKA (reference sequence). For the CDR3, the DNA is TGCAGTGCTAGGGTAGGGACTAGCTACACAGATACGCAGTATTTT. This encodes CSARVGTSYTDTQYF.

This clonotype was recorded at least ten times. The chain carries TRBV27 and TRBJ2-7; a possible D gene is TRBD1 (5 bases). V was pared by 2 bases and J by 0 bases, with 11 bases between. The CDR3 is made up of 15 amino acids. In germline, CDR1 is MNHEY, CDR2 SMNVEV (reference sequence). The DNA for the CDR3 is TGTGCCAGCAGTTTACAGGGCCCGAGCTCCTACGAGCAGTACTTC. Encoded protein: CASSLQGPSSYEQYF.